Below, one TCR beta chain is given with its context. Its antigen remains unidentified. The entry originates in a study of CD8+ T cells in alopecia areata. Study results and caveats: In lesional scalp, particularly from alopecia totalis/universalis, clonality was higher than in normal scalp. TCR sharing was clearer in mice than between patients, perhaps partly owing to patient HLA diversity.

The CDR3 runs 13 residues. Trimming took 4 bases from V and 6 from J, leaving 12 bases between them. From germline, CDR1 is SGHDT and CDR2 YYEEEE. Extracted from the samples, RNA was reverse transcribed into cDNA to serve as the sequencing template. The repertoire was sequenced with immunoSEQ multiplex PCR; TCRdb's copy has only in-frame clones and lacks some. The data show some 170,000 clones, about 67% seen once. The sequence came from a human donor with alopecia areata. This chain links TRBV5-6 with TRBJ2-3; D is ambiguous. Sequenced here: CD8+ T cells sorted from blood, sampled at week 0. The CDR3 spells CASSPPIPDTQYF. DNA of the CDR3: TGTGCCAGCAGCCCCCCCATTCCGGATACGCAGTATTTT.